The 20 T cell receptor beta chains below come from one sample, sequenced in a study of vaccination effects on CD4 cells after COVID-19. The data were produced by immunoSEQ multiplex PCR, yet TCRdb's version contains in-frame clones alone and is incomplete. The sample consists of 66,000 or so clones, more than 60% of them appearing once. The culture ran for approximately 10 days, and then CD4+ T cells were isolated. Participants each got two BNT162b2 or mRNA-1273 vaccine doses. Antigen specificity for these receptors is unknown. The sequencing here drew on CD4+ T cells from PBMCs cultured without peptide, taken after COVID-19 vaccination. The receptors come from a human donor who received a COVID-19 vaccine.

The rearrangement links TRBV18 to TRBJ2-7, with 9 bases identical to TRBD1. The CDR3 is 13 residues long. Germline V lookup: CDR1 KGHSH, CDR2 LQKENI. V was pared by 6 bases and J by 5 bases, with 5 bases of the junction left unmatched. As DNA, the CDR3 is TGTGCCAGCTCGTCCGGGACAGGGAACGAGCAGTACGTC. Translated: CASSSGTGNEQYV.

This clone was observed a few times. The rearrangement uses TRBV7-9 and TRBJ1-5; 7 bases line up with TRBD1. Unmatched junction bases numbered 2, after V lost 5 bases and J lost 4 bases. Germline CDR1 SEHNR, CDR2 FQNEAQ (reference sequence). CDR3 length equals 13 residues. CDR3 protein: CASSARGNQPQHF. CDR3 nucleotides: TGTGCCAGCAGCGCCAGGGGGAATCAGCCCCAGCATTTT.

V gene TRBV12-3 or TRBV12-4 combines with J gene TRBJ1-1, with D perhaps matching TRBD1 (5 bases). The CDR3 runs 13 residues. V was cut by 5 bases and J by 11 bases, with 18 bases left in between. CDR3 in DNA: TGTGCCAGCAGTCTGGACACATTCCGTCCGGCTTTCTTT. Encoded protein: CASSLDTFRPAFF.

For the CDR3, the DNA is TGTGCCAGCAGCGTAGGTTTAGGGGACGGGAATCAGCCCCAGCATTTT. It encodes CASSVGLGDGNQPQHF. The chain links TRBV9 to TRBJ1-5; D perhaps matches TRBD1 (5 bases). The germline V and J ends were trimmed by 0 bases and 4 bases, with 14 bases remaining between them. The germline gives CDR1 SGDLS, CDR2 YYNGEE. The CDR3 sequence is 16 residues long.

CDR3 loop: CASSQVTGELFF. The CDR3 bases are TGTGCCAGCTCACAAGTCACCGGGGAGCTGTTTTTT. V gene TRBV18 combines with J gene TRBJ2-2; no definite D call. The germline V and J ends were trimmed by 4 bases and 4 bases, with 4 bases remaining between them. This CDR3 region has 12 residues. The germline CDR1 and CDR2 sequences are KGHSH and LQKENI.

The chain links TRBV19 to TRBJ1-1; a possible D gene is TRBD1 (6 bases). V was shortened by 7 bases and J by 0 bases, with 12 bases between the two germline ends. CDR1 and CDR2 from the germline V gene are LNHDA and SQIVND (reference sequence). The CDR3 contains 14 residues. The CDR3 loop reads CASTRTVMNTEAFF. The DNA for the CDR3 is TGTGCCAGTACCCGGACAGTAATGAACACTGAAGCTTTCTTT. Supplemented by reference TRBV19 and TRBJ1-1, the full variable domain reads DGGITQSPKYLFRKEGQNVTLSCEQNLNHDAMYWYRQDPGQGLRLIYYSQIVNDFQKGDIAEGYSVSREKKESFPLTVTSAQKNPTAFYLCASTRTVMNTEAFFGQGTRLTVV.

The V gene is TRBV4-1, the J gene TRBJ2-2, with 16 bases fitting TRBD2. The germline CDR1 and CDR2 sequences are MGHRA and YSYEKL. This CDR3 spans 20 amino acids. With 0 bases clipped from V and 0 bases from J, the junction kept 4 bases outside the gene matches. The CDR3 is CASSQEAGLAGGPNTGELFF. DNA of the CDR3: TGCGCCAGCAGCCAAGAAGCGGGACTAGCGGGGGGGCCGAACACCGGGGAGCTGTTTTTT.

The genes are TRBV28 and TRBJ2-5; D perhaps matches TRBD2 (6 bases). Germline CDR1 reads MDHEN; CDR2 reads SYDVKM. The germline V and J ends were trimmed by 3 bases and 3 bases, with 17 bases remaining between them. The CDR3 is 16 residues long. This CDR3 is CASSFFGSRREETQYF. The CDR3 bases are TGTGCCAGCAGTTTCTTCGGGTCCCGGAGGGAAGAGACCCAGTACTTC.

The rearrangement links TRBV6-5 to TRBJ2-3; TRBD1 or TRBD2 may be the D gene (6 bases each). Germline V lookup: CDR1 MNHEY, CDR2 SVGAGI. V was shortened by 0 bases and J by 1 base, with 8 bases between the two germline ends. The CDR3 is made up of 15 amino acids. Here the CDR3 reads CASSYSGGRTDTQYF. CDR3 in DNA: TGTGCCAGCAGTTACTCAGGGGGGCGCACAGATACGCAGTATTTT.

This rearrangement joins TRBV11-1 to TRBJ2-5; 7 bases agree with TRBD1. The ends lost 5 bases at V and 5 bases at J; junction bases unmatched: 8. The germline V gene has CDR1 SGHAT and CDR2 FQDESV (reference sequence). The CDR3 length is 14 residues. The CDR3 DNA reads as TGTGCCAGCAGCACTAGACAGGGTATGGAGACCCAGTACTTC. It codes for CASSTRQGMETQYF.

This clone turned up a few times. CDR3 nucleotide sequence: TGTGCCAGCAGCTTAGATCCCCGGGACCCCCAGTACTTC. It specifies CASSLDPRDPQYF. J is TRBJ2-5 and V is TRBV11-3; D may correspond to TRBD1 or TRBD2 (5 bases each). This CDR3 has 13 residues. The ends were cut back, 0 bases at V and 9 bases at J, with 11 bases in the middle. Looked up from germline, CDR1 is SGHNT and CDR2 is YENEEA.

J is TRBJ1-2 and V is TRBV27, with D maybe TRBD1 (5 bases). Trimming pared 5 bases from V and 1 base from J, leaving 17 bases between. Germline lookup yields CDR1 MNHEY and CDR2 SMNVEV (reference sequence). The CDR3 extends over 16 amino acids. The CDR3 here is CASSPPPGPINYGYTF. CDR3 coding DNA: TGTGCCAGCAGTCCCCCCCCGGGACCGATTAACTATGGCTACACCTTC.

The chain combines TRBV27 with TRBJ2-3; TRBD2 agrees at 11 bases. CDR1 and CDR2 from the germline V gene are MNHEY and SMNVEV (reference sequence). Trimming cost V 7 bases and J 4 bases; bases outside gene matches: 7. CDR3 size: 15 residues. CDR3: CASKSLAGGADTQYF. CDR3 sequence (DNA): TGTGCCAGCAAGTCTCTAGCGGGGGGTGCAGATACGCAGTATTTT.

This sequence joins TRBV7-8 and TRBJ2-5, with 7 bases that match TRBD1. The CDR3 loop spans 14 amino acids. CDR1 SGHVS and CDR2 FQNEAQ come from the germline V gene. V shed 5 bases and J 2 bases; nucleotides not matched to a gene: 5. The CDR3 reads CASSATGLQETQYF. DNA for the CDR3: TGTGCCAGCAGCGCGACAGGGCTGCAAGAGACCCAGTACTTC.

The chain links TRBV18 to TRBJ2-5; TRBD1 matches 7 bases. V was clipped by 4 bases and J by 2 bases; unmatched bases: 7. Germline V lookup: CDR1 KGHSH, CDR2 LQKENI. The CDR3 is made up of 15 amino acids. CDR3 region: CASSLRQGGQETQYF. The CDR3 nucleotides read TGTGCCAGCTCACTCAGACAGGGTGGACAAGAGACCCAGTACTTC.

This clone occurred once. V and J are TRBV10-3 and TRBJ2-7, with D possibly being TRBD1 (6 bases). Germline assignment: CDR1 ENHRY and CDR2 SYGVKD. The CDR3 consists of 14 residues. V was shortened by 0 bases and J by 2 bases, with 8 bases between the two germline ends. The CDR3 protein is CAISESTGTYEQYV. The DNA for the CDR3 is TGTGCCATCAGTGAGTCGACAGGTACCTACGAGCAGTACGTC.

This chain joins TRBV6-5 and TRBJ2-7; possible D gene TRBD2, 5 bases. V was pared by 7 bases and J by 0 bases, with 16 bases between. Looked up from germline, CDR1 is MNHEY and CDR2 is SVGAGI. This CDR3 is 15 amino acids long. This CDR3 is CASNRGSGSSYEQYV. CDR3 in DNA: TGTGCCAGCAATCGAGGAAGCGGCAGCTCCTACGAGCAGTACGTC.

V usage is TRBV3-1 (or the pseudogene TRBV3-2) and J usage is TRBJ1-1; TRBD1 is a possible D gene (5 bases). CDR1 is LGHDT and CDR2 is YNNKEL in the germline V gene (reference sequence). With 4 bases removed from V and 0 bases from J, the gap between germline ends came to 12 bases. This CDR3 contains 15 residues. The CDR3 loop is CASSRRGTMNTEAFF. The DNA of the CDR3 is TGTGCCAGCAGCCGACGGGGGACCATGAACACTGAAGCTTTCTTT.

This clone was observed a handful of times. J is TRBJ2-2 and V is TRBV10-3, with D maybe TRBD2 (5 bases). This CDR3 spans 13 amino acids. Germline-derived CDR1 and CDR2 are ENHRY and SYGVKD. Trimming left V 3 bases short and J 6 bases short, with 8 bases between. The CDR3 is CAISDPGAGELFF. Written as DNA, the CDR3 is TGTGCCATCAGTGACCCCGGGGCCGGGGAGCTGTTTTTT.

The rearrangement joins TRBV2 to TRBJ2-7, with D possibly TRBD2 on 5 matching bases. Trimming left V 2 bases short and J 4 bases short, with 12 bases between. The germline V gene encodes CDR1 SNHLY and CDR2 FYNNEI. The CDR3 loop spans 14 amino acids. The CDR3 sequence: CASSERFGKYEQYV. The CDR3 bases are TGTGCCAGCAGTGAAAGGTTCGGGAAATACGAGCAGTACGTC.